This TCR beta chain was captured by sequencing in a study of siplizumab effects on memory and regulatory T cells. The study's findings and limits: Most alloreactive clones went unmapped to unstimulated subsets; only a minor fraction mapped. Naive T cells looked more diverse than memory cells, and they looked like major contributors to the alloresponse.

Remarks on this clone: Its target is not known.

Assays captured about 10^5 TCR templates per sample. Profiling relied on immunoSEQ multiplex PCR, and the TCRdb table lists in-frame clones only, not all of them. The profile shows some 87,000 clones, over 80% of them singletons. Germline V lookup: CDR1 MNHEY, CDR2 SVGAGI. Trimming shortened V by 5 bases and J by 6 bases, and 13 bases separated the two germline ends. The CDR3 consists of 13 residues. V and J are TRBV6-5 and TRBJ1-1; weak D call: TRBD1 (5 bases). This TCR was sampled from a human donor in good health. The sample taken for sequencing was CD4+ T cells sorted from blood. The CDR3 sequence is CASSGGERSEAFF. The CDR3 coding sequence is TGTGCCAGCAGTGGGGGGGAAAGGTCTGAAGCTTTCTTT.